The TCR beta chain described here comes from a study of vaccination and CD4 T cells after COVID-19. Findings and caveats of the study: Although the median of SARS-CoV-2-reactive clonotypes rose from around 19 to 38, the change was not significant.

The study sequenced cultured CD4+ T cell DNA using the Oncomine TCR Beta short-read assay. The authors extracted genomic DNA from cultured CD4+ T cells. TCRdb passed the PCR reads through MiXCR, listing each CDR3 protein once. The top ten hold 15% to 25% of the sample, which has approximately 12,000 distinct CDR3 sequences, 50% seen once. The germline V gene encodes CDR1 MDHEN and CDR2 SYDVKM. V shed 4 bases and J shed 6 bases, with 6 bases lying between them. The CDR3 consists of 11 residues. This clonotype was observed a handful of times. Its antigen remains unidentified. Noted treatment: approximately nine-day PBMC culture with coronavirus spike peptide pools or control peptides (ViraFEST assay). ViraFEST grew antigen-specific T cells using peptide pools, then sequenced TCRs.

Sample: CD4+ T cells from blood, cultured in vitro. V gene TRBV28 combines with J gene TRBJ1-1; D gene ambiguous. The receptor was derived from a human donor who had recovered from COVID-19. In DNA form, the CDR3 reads TGTGCCAGCAGTTGGTACTCTGAAGCTTTCTTT. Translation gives CASSWYSEAFF.